Each of the 32 T cell receptor beta chains below was sequenced from the same sample in a study of tumor-infiltrating lymphocytes in primary liver carcinoma. With approximately 500 ng total RNA as template and a constant-region primer, TCR beta cDNA was made. It was through three nested multiplex PCR rounds of slightly modified ARM-PCR that TCR beta libraries arose. The opening two PCR rounds, ten to eleven cycles each, paired TRBV1-TRBV30 forward primers with a C-beta reverse primer. MiXCR, applied by TCRdb to the multiplex PCR reads, yields one record per CDR3 protein. This sample has hundreds of thousands of distinct CDR3 sequences, with around three fifths found just once. The study extracted blood RNA from unsorted whole blood and also extracted germline DNA. Sequenced: peripheral blood. These receptors all stem from a woman in her thirties with primary liver carcinoma and hepatitis B virus infection.

About this clonotype: The junction shows a germline mismatch at one end, possibly a read error. The rearrangement links TRBV7-8 to TRBJ1-5; no definite D call. The CDR3 is 14 amino acids. The germline gives CDR1 SGHVS, CDR2 FQNEAQ. CDR3 coding DNA: TGTACCAGCAGTTTAGGAGGTTGCAATCAGCCCCAGCATTTT. Its protein is CTSSLGGCNQPQHF.

A few counts support this clonotype. One end of the junction varies from germline; a read error may be responsible. The chain links TRBV29-1 to TRBJ2-1; perhaps TRBD2 as D (5 bases). CDR3 length equals 13 residues. The V gene's germline CDR1 is SQVTM and CDR2 ANQGSEA. CDR3 coding DNA: TGCAGCGCCGCCCGGGATGCTTCGAATGTGCAGCTCTTC. Protein sequence: CSAARDASNVQLF.

The sample holds many counts of this clonotype. The rearrangement uses TRBV10-2 and TRBJ2-7, with D hard to call. V lost 2 bases and J lost 3, with 5 bases in between. CDR1 is WSHSY, CDR2 SAAADI, per germline. This CDR3 has 12 residues. The CDR3 DNA sequence: TGCGCCAGCAGTGAGGCGAGCTACGAGCAGTACTTC. As protein: CASSEASYEQYF.

There are many counts of this clonotype. The chain joins TRBV6-5 to TRBJ2-3; the match to TRBD2 covers 11 bases. Germline assignment: CDR1 MNHEY and CDR2 SVGAGI. The CDR3 has 14 residues. The trim removed 6 bases at V and 3 bases at J, leaving 2 bases unmatched. CDR3 nucleotides: TGTGCCAGCAGCCTAGCGGGAGGTACAGATACGCAGTATTTT. It yields the protein CASSLAGGTDTQYF.

There are a few counts of this clonotype. One end of the junction is discordant with germline, which a read error may explain. This chain links TRBV4-3 with TRBJ2-2, with unresolved D. The CDR3 spans 19 residues. The germline gives CDR1 LGHNA, CDR2 YSLEER. The CDR3 loop reads CTSSQAVYGTTTGTGELFF. The DNA for the CDR3 is TGCACCAGCAGCCAAGCAGTCTATGGCACAACAACGGGCACCGGGGAGCTGTTTTTT.

Notes on this clonotype: At one end the junction does not follow the germline gene, possibly because of a read error. The CDR3 loop is CSPTAGDRQYF. Here the CDR3 DNA reads TGCAGTCCTACAGCGGGAGATAGGCAGTATTTT. The chain couples TRBV29-1 to TRBJ2-3; 8 positions match TRBD2. In germline, CDR1 is SQVTM, CDR2 ANQGSEA. The CDR3 spans 11 residues.

For this clonotype: The junction shows a germline mismatch at one end, possibly a read error. V is TRBV29-1 and J is TRBJ1-5; possible D gene TRBD1, 6 bases. The V gene's germline CDR1 is SQVTM and CDR2 ANQGSEA. The CDR3 length is 14 residues. CDR3 sequence (DNA): TGCAGGGTTGAAGGACAGAGGGTGAATCAGCCCCAGCATTTT. Translating it yields CRVEGQRVNQPQHF.

In regard to this clonotype: The germline gene is not matched at one end of the junction; a read error may be the cause. This rearrangement joins TRBV11-2 to TRBJ2-1, with D perhaps matching TRBD2 (6 bases). Germline V gene data show CDR1 as SGHAT and CDR2 as FQNNGV. The length of the CDR3 is 16 residues. DNA for the CDR3: TGTGCCAGCAGTCCCATCGGAGGGGCAAACTACAGTGAGCAGTTCTTC. Translating it yields CASSPIGGANYSEQFF.

This clonotype was counted only a few times. The DNA of the CDR3 is TGCGCCAGCAGCTTGGAGGGTAGGGGGTACGGCGAGCAGTACTTC. It codes for CASSLEGRGYGEQYF. The J gene is TRBJ2-7, the V gene TRBV5-1, with a possible D match to TRBD1 (6 bases). Germline CDR1 SGHRS, CDR2 YFSETQ. This CDR3 contains 15 residues. V was trimmed by 0 bases and J by 6 bases, leaving 16 bases between them.

This chain links TRBV20-1 with TRBJ1-1; D is undetermined. The CDR3 has 11 amino acids. Trimming cost V 8 bases and J 1 base, with 8 bases left between them. CDR1 is DFQATT and CDR2 is SNEGSKA in the germline V gene (reference sequence). CDR3 amino acids: CSYRRNTEAFF. The CDR3 nucleotides read TGCAGTTATCGCCGGAACACTGAAGCTTTCTTT.

This clonotype occurred a few times. The chain joins TRBV4-3 to TRBJ1-6; perhaps TRBD1 as D (5 bases). This CDR3 comprises 16 residues. Germline V gene lookup returns CDR1 LGHNA and CDR2 YSLEER. Trimming cost V 0 bases and J 10 bases, with 16 bases left between them. The CDR3 coding sequence is TGCGCCAGCAGCCAAGATCTACGAGGGGAATGGTCACCCCTCCACTTT. Translation gives CASSQDLRGEWSPLHF.

This rearrangement joins TRBV29-1 to TRBJ2-7, with TRBD2 identical over 14 bases. Germline V CDR1 and CDR2: SQVTM, ANQGSEA. This CDR3 contains 13 residues. The CDR3 loop reads CTVLTSGRAAQYF. CDR3 nucleotides: TGCACCGTCCTGACTAGCGGGAGGGCCGCGCAGTACTTC.

This clonotype was seen only a few times. The genes are TRBV4-1 and TRBJ1-3; TRBD1 is a possible D gene (5 bases). Germline CDR1 reads MGHRA; CDR2 reads YSYEKL. Trimming removed 1 base at V and 2 bases at J, with 6 bases between. This CDR3 is 14 amino acids long. CDR3 amino acids: CASSQGTTGNTIYF. Written as DNA, the CDR3 is TGCGCCAGCAGCCAAGGGACAACTGGAAACACCATATATTTT.

This clonotype was counted ten times or more. The rearrangement uses TRBV29-1 and TRBJ1-1; D possibly corresponds to TRBD1 (6 bases). Germline-derived CDR1 and CDR2 are SQVTM and ANQGSEA. The CDR3 sequence is 13 residues long. Trimming pared 4 bases from V and 1 base from J, leaving 10 bases between. CDR3 in amino acids: CSVARGWNTEAFF. The CDR3 nucleotides read TGCAGCGTTGCGAGGGGGTGGAACACTGAAGCTTTCTTT. Drawing the rest from reference TRBV29-1 and TRBJ1-1, the complete variable domain is SAVISQKPSRDICQRGTSLTIQCQVDSQVTMMFWYRQQPGQSLTLIATANQGSEATYESGFVIDKFPISRPNLTFSTLTVSNMSPEDSSIYLCSVARGWNTEAFFGQGTRLTVV.

The V gene is TRBV29-1, the J gene TRBJ2-3, with unresolved D. CDR1 is SQVTM and CDR2 is ANQGSEA in the germline V gene. The V and J ends lost 7 bases and 5 bases respectively, with 10 bases between them. CDR3 length: 11 amino acids. CDR3 protein: CSADAIDTQYF. The CDR3 DNA is TGCAGCGCTGACGCCATAGATACGCAGTATTTT.

As for this clonotype: The conserved phenylalanine or tryptophan is not found at the CDR3 terminus, so this likely reflects a read error. The rearrangement links TRBV11-2 to TRBJ2-5; possibly TRBD1 for D (5 bases). The CDR3 totals 11 residues. V lost 5 bases, J lost 4 bases, and 5 bases lay in between. Germline CDR1 and CDR2: SGHAT and FQNNGV. CDR3: CASSRGETQYS. As DNA, the CDR3 is TGTGCCAGCAGCAGGGGAGAGACCCAGTACTCC.

Details on this clonotype: The CDR3 carries no conserved terminal phenylalanine or tryptophan, so it likely arises from a read error. This chain links TRBV12-3 or TRBV12-4 with TRBJ2-2, with D uncertain. V gave up 6 bases and J gave up 5 bases, with 4 bases separating them. The CDR3 length is 11 residues. CDR3 DNA sequence: TGTGCCAGCAGGACTACCGGGGAGCTGTTTTTA. Translation: CASRTTGELFL.

The chain combines TRBV12-3 or TRBV12-4 with TRBJ2-7, with D tentatively TRBD1 or TRBD2 (6 bases each). CDR3 size: 12 residues. V gave up 4 bases and J gave up 11 bases, with 15 bases separating them. DNA of the CDR3: TGTGCCAGCAGTTCGGTAGGGGGGAATAAGTACTTC. Residues: CASSSVGGNKYF.

Concerning this clonotype itself: A much larger clone lies one base from this, so it may be a read error. This sequence joins TRBV12-3 or TRBV12-4 and TRBJ2-5; 8 nucleotides align to TRBD2. V was pared by 8 bases and J by 2 bases, with 10 bases of the junction left unmatched. CDR3 length: 15 amino acids. CDR3 sequence reads: CASRLGLAIQETQYF. The DNA of the CDR3 is TGTGCCAGCCGCCTCGGACTAGCTATTCAAGAGACCCAGTACTTC.

A few counts support this clonotype. The rearrangement joins TRBV7-8 to TRBJ2-1, with TRBD2 as a possible D gene (7 bases). Per germline, CDR1 SGHVS and CDR2 FQNEAQ. The germline V and J ends were trimmed by 4 bases and 10 bases, with 23 bases remaining between them. The CDR3 runs to 16 residues. The CDR3 loop is CASSSKPGSGGREQFF. CDR3 nucleotide sequence: TGTGCCAGCAGCTCCAAACCTGGGTCGGGGGGCCGGGAGCAGTTCTTC.

This clonotype was counted between two and nine times. J is TRBJ2-5 and V is TRBV28; D could derive from TRBD1 or TRBD2 (6 bases each). Germline values: CDR1 MDHEN, CDR2 SYDVKM. V was trimmed by 1 base and J by 5 bases, leaving 14 bases between them. The CDR3 is 15 amino acids. For the CDR3, the DNA is TGTGCCAGCAGTTTATCTGGGGGGCCAGCGGAGACCCAGTACTTC. Translation: CASSLSGGPAETQYF.

This chain uses TRBV6-5 with TRBJ1-3, with 7 positions matching TRBD1. V lost 6 bases, J lost 0 bases, and 5 bases stayed unmatched. The CDR3 contains 15 residues. The germline CDR1 and CDR2 sequences are MNHEY and SVGAGI. CDR3 sequence: CASRIQGNSGNTIYF. In DNA, the CDR3 is TGTGCCAGCAGAATACAGGGGAACTCTGGAAACACCATATATTTT.

Points on this clonotype: No conserved phenylalanine or tryptophan is present at the end of the CDR3, so a read error is the likely explanation. The chain carries TRBV6-6 and TRBJ2-7, with D perhaps given as TRBD1 or TRBD2 (5 bases each). V was cut by 6 bases and J by 3 bases, with 21 bases left in between. Germline-derived CDR1 and CDR2 are MNHNY and SVGAGI (reference sequence). This CDR3 is 16 amino acids long. CDR3 bases: TGTGCCAGCAGAAGCACCGGGACCGCGGTCAACTACGAGCAGTACCTC. It encodes CASRSTGTAVNYEQYL.

The table lists this clonotype with many counts. The gene calls are TRBV6-1 and TRBJ2-7; the match to TRBD2 covers 7 bases. CDR3 length: 19 amino acids. V was clipped by 1 base and J by 3 bases; unmatched bases: 18. Germline values: CDR1 MNHNS, CDR2 SASEGT. The CDR3 protein is CASSEGEGLAPPRGYEQYF. For the CDR3, the DNA is TGTGCCAGCAGTGAAGGGGAGGGCTTAGCTCCCCCGAGGGGCTACGAGCAGTACTTC.

The chain couples TRBV6-2 or TRBV6-3 to TRBJ1-2; 7 bases line up with TRBD1. CDR3 size: 14 residues. V lost 6 bases and J lost 6; bases outside the gene matches: 10. Germline CDR1 reads MNHEY; CDR2 reads SVGEGT. CDR3 DNA: TGTGCCAGCAGGGCGAGACAGGGAATGAATGGCTACACCTTC. Its protein product is CASRARQGMNGYTF.

V is TRBV11-2 and J is TRBJ2-7; D remains ambiguous. The V end lost 5 bases, the J end lost 0 bases, and 14 bases lay between the germline ends. The CDR3 contains 15 residues. The germline V gene encodes CDR1 SGHAT and CDR2 FQNNGV. The CDR3 coding sequence is TGTGCCAGCAGCCCCATTGGCGAGAGCTCCTACGAGCAGTACTTC. It encodes CASSPIGESSYEQYF.

The V and J genes are TRBV11-2 and TRBJ2-1; no definite D call. The CDR3 spans 12 residues. The germline V gene encodes CDR1 SGHAT and CDR2 FQNNGV. CDR3 region: CSSSSSVNEQFF. For the CDR3, the DNA is TGTAGCAGCAGCTCGAGTGTGAATGAGCAGTTCTTC.

V and J are TRBV12-3 or TRBV12-4 and TRBJ2-5, with D hard to call. The CDR3 runs 14 residues. Trimming shortened V by 8 bases and J by 5 bases, and 18 bases separated the two germline ends. CDR3 sequence: CASRWQESDETQYF. DNA for the CDR3: TGTGCCAGCCGGTGGCAGGAGTCTGATGAGACCCAGTACTTC.

The chain recombines TRBV11-2 with TRBJ1-1; D not certain. Germline CDR1 is SGHAT and CDR2 is FQNNGV. The CDR3 length is 13 residues. In DNA form, the CDR3 reads TGTGTCAGTAGCTTAATACGGGAGATAGAAGCTTTCTTT. It specifies CVSSLIREIEAFF. Based on the CDR3 plus reference TRBV11-2 and TRBJ1-1, the full variable domain is EAGVAQSPRYKIIEKRQSVAFWCNPISGHATLYWYQQILGQGPKLLIQFQNNGVVDDSQLPKDRFSAERLKGVDSTLKIQPAKLEDSAVYLCVSSLIREIEAFFGQGTRLTVV.

The V gene is TRBV30, the J gene TRBJ1-4; D not resolved. V was pared by 6 bases and J by 4 bases, with 12 bases between. Germline V gene sequence: CDR1 GTSNPN, CDR2 SVGIG (reference sequence). The CDR3 contains 13 residues. CDR3 amino acids: CACRATYNEKLFF. As DNA, the CDR3 is TGTGCCTGTCGAGCCACCTATAATGAAAAACTGTTTTTT.

Worth noting for this clonotype: Because the CDR3 is missing its conserved closing phenylalanine or tryptophan, this is likely a read error. This chain uses TRBV29-1 with TRBJ1-2; D remains ambiguous. V was shortened by 0 bases and J by 4 bases, with 15 bases between the two germline ends. Germline assignment: CDR1 SQVTM and CDR2 ANQGSEA. This CDR3 spans 15 amino acids. The CDR3 protein is CSVEDLSALSYGYTL. The CDR3, as DNA: TGCAGCGTTGAAGATCTCTCAGCCCTCTCCTATGGCTACACCTTA.

The chain joins TRBV6-5 to TRBJ2-5, with D possibly matching TRBD1 (5 bases). V was clipped by 6 bases and J by 2 bases, with 10 bases between them. Germline CDR1 and CDR2: MNHEY and SVGAGI. The CDR3 runs 13 residues. This CDR3 reads CASRRQLQETQYF. Here the CDR3 DNA reads TGTGCCAGCAGAAGACAGTTACAAGAGACCCAGTACTTC.